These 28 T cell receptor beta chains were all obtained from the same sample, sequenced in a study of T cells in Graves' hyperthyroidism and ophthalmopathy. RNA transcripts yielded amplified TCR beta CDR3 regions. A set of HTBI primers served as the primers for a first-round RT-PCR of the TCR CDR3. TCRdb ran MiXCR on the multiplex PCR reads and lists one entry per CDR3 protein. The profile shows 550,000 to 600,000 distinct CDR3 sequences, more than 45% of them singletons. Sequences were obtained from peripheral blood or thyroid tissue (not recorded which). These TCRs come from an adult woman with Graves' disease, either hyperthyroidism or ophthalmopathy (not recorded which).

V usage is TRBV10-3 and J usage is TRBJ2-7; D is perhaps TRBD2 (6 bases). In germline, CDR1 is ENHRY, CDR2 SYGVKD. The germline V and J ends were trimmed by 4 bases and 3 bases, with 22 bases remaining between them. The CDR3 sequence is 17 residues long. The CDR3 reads CAISVSTYGRVHYEQYF. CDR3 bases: TGTGCCATCAGTGTCTCCACCTACGGGAGAGTTCACTACGAGCAGTACTTC.

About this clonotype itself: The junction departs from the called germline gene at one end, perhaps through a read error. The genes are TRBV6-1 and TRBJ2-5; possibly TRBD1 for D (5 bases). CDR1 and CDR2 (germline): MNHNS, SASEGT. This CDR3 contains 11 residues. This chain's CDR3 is CASSEAWTLDF. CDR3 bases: TGTGCCAGCAGTGAAGCCTGGACACTGGACTTC.

CDR3 region: CAISPGRTNGYTF. The DNA for the CDR3 is TGTGCCATCAGTCCCGGGAGGACCAATGGCTACACCTTC. J is TRBJ1-2 and V is TRBV10-3; no clear D gene. The V and J ends lost 5 bases and 6 bases respectively, with 13 bases between them. Germline assignment: CDR1 ENHRY and CDR2 SYGVKD. This CDR3 contains 13 residues.

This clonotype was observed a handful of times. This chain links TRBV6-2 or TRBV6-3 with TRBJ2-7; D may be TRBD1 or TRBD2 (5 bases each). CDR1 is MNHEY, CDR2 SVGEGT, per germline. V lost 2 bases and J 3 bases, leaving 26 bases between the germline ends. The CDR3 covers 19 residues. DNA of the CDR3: TGTGCCAGCAGTTACACCCCCCACGGCCCCGGGGACGTAGACTACGAGCAGTACTTC. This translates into CASSYTPHGPGDVDYEQYF.

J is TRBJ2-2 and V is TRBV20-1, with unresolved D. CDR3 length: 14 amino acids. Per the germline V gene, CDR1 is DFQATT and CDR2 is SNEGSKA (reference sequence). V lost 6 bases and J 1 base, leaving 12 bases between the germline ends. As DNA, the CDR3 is TGCAGTGCCAAGAGGACCGGGAACACCGGGGAGCTGTTTTTT. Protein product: CSAKRTGNTGELFF.

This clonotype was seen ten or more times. In DNA, the CDR3 is TGTGCCAGCAGCTCACAGGGGATAATCTATGGCTACACCTTC. Its translation is CASSSQGIIYGYTF. The chain combines TRBV7-9 with TRBJ1-2; 7 nucleotides align to TRBD1. CDR1 is SEHNR, CDR2 FQNEAQ, per germline (reference sequence). Trimming at V came to 4 bases and at J to 4 bases, leaving 6 bases not matched to a gene. CDR3 length: 14 amino acids.

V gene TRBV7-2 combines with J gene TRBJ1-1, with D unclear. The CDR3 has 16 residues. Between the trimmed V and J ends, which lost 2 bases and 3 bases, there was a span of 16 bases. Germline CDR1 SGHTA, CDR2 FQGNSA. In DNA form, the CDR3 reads TGTGCCAGCAGCTTATCCCTAATCGCGGTTTACACTGAAGCTTTCTTT. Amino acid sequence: CASSLSLIAVYTEAFF.

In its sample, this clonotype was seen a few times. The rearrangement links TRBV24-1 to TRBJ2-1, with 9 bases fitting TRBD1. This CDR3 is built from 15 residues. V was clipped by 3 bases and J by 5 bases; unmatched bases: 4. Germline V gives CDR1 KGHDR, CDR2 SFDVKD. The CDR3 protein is CATSDRDRANNEQFF. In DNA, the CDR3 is TGTGCCACCAGTGATAGGGACAGGGCGAACAATGAGCAGTTCTTC.

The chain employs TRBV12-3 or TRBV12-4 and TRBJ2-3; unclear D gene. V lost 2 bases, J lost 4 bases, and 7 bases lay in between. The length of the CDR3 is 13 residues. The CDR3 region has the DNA TGTGCCAGCAGTTTAATGGGCTCAGATACGCAGTATTTT. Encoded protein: CASSLMGSDTQYF.

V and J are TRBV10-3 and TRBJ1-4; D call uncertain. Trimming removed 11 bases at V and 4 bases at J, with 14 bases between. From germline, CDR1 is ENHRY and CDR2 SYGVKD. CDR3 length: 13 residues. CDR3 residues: CAVNQAINEKLFF. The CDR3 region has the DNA TGTGCCGTCAACCAGGCAATTAATGAAAAACTGTTTTTT.

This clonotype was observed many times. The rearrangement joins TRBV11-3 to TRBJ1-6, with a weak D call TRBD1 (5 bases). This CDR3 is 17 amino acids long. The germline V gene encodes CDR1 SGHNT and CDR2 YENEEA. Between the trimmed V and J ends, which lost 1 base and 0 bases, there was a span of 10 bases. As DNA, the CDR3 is TGTGCCAGCAGCTTAGTACAGGCGAGCTCCTATAATTCACCCCTCCACTTT. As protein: CASSLVQASSYNSPLHF.

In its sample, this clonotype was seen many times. The CDR3 region is CAISETGADEAFF. In DNA form, the CDR3 reads TGTGCCATCTCCGAGACAGGAGCGGATGAAGCTTTCTTT. The chain links TRBV10-3 to TRBJ1-1, with D perhaps TRBD1 (6 bases). Trimming cost V 8 bases and J 7 bases, with 17 bases left between them. Germline CDR1 is ENHRY and CDR2 is SYGVKD. This CDR3 has 13 residues.

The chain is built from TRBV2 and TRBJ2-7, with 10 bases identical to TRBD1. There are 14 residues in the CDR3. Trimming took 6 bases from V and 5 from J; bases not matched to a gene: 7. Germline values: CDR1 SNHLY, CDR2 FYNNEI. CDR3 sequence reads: CASSPGTGANEQYF. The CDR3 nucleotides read TGTGCCAGCAGCCCCGGGACAGGGGCAAACGAGCAGTACTTC.

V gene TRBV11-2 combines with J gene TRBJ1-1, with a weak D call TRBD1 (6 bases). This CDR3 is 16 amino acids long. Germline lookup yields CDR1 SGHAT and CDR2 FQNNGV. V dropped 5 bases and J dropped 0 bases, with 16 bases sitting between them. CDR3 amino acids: CASSPTGQSMNTEAFF. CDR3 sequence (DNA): TGTGCCAGCAGCCCTACGGGACAATCCATGAACACTGAAGCTTTCTTT.

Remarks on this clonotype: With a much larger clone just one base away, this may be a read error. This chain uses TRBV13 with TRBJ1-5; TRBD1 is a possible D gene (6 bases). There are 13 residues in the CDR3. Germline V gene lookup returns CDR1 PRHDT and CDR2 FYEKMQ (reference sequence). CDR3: CASSRGFGQLQHF. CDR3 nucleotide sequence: TGTGCCAGCAGCAGGGGGTTTGGTCAGCTCCAGCATTTT.

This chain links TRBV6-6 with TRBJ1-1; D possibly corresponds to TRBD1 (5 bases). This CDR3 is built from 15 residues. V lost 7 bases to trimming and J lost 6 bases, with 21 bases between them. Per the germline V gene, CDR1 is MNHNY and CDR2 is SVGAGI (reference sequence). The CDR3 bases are TGTGCCAGCACCAACTCGACGGGGGGTATGGCTGAAGCTTTCTTT. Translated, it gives CASTNSTGGMAEAFF.

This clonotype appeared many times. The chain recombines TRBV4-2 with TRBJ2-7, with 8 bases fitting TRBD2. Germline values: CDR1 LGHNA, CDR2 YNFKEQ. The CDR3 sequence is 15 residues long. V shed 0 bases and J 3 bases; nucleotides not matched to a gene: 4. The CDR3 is CASSQDRTSGYEQYF. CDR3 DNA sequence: TGTGCCAGCAGCCAAGATCGAACTAGCGGCTACGAGCAGTACTTC.

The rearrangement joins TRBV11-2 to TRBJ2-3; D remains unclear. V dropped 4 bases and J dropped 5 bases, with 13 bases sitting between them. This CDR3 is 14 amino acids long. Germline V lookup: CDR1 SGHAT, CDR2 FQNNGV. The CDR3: CASSSSGVRDTQYF. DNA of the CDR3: TGTGCCAGCAGCTCCTCAGGAGTTAGAGATACGCAGTATTTT.

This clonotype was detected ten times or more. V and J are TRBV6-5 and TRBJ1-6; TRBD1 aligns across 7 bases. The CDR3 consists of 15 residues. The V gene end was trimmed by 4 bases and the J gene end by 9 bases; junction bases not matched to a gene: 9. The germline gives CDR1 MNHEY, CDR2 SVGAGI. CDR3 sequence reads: CASSLNRGSSSPLHF. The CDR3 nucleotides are TGTGCCAGCAGTTTGAACAGGGGTTCGAGTTCACCCCTCCACTTT.

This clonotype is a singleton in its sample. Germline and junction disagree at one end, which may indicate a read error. The CDR3: CSAQTQGSMSNRPQHF. In nucleotides, the CDR3 is TGCAGTGCTCAGACTCAGGGATCCATGAGCAATCGGCCCCAGCATTTT. This rearrangement joins TRBV20-1 to TRBJ1-5; a possible D gene is TRBD1 (5 bases). This CDR3 region has 16 residues. Per the germline V gene, CDR1 is DFQATT and CDR2 is SNEGSKA (reference sequence).

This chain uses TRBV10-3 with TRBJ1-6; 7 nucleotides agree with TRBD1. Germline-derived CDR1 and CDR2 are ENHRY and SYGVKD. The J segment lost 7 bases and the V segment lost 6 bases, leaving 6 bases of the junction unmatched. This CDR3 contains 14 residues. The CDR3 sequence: CAISPGTVNSPLHF. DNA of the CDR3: TGTGCCATCAGCCCCGGGACAGTAAATTCACCCCTCCACTTT.

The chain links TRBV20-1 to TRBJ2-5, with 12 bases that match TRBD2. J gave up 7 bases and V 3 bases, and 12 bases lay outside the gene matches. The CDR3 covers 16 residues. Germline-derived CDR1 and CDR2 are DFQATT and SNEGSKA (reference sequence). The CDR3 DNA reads TGCAGTGCTAGCCGACTAGCGGGGGATACTCTGGGGACCCAGTACTTC. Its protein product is CSASRLAGDTLGTQYF.

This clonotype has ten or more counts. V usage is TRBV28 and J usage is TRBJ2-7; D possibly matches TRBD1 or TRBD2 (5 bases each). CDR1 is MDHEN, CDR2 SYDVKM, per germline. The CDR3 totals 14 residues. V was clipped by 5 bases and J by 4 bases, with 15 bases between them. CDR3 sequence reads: CASSQEERQYEQYF. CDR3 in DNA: TGTGCCAGCAGTCAGGAGGAGCGACAGTACGAGCAGTACTTC.

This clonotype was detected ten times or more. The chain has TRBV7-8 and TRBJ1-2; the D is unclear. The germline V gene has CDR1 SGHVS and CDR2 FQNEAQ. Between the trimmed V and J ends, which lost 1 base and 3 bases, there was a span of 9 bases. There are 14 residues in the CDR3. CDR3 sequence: CASSLGPAHYGYTF. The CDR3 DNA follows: TGTGCCAGCAGCTTAGGACCAGCCCACTATGGCTACACCTTC.

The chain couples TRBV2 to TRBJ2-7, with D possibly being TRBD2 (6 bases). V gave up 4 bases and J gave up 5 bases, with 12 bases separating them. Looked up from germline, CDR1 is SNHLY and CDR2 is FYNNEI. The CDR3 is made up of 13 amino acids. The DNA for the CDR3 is TGTGCCAGCAGTGGGAGGGGATGGGACGAGCAGTACTTC. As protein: CASSGRGWDEQYF.

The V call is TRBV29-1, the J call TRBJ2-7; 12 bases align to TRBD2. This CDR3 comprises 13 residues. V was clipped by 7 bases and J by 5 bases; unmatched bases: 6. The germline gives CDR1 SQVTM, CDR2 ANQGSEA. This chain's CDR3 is CSGTGLAGNEQYF. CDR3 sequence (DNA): TGCAGCGGTACCGGACTAGCGGGAAACGAGCAGTACTTC.

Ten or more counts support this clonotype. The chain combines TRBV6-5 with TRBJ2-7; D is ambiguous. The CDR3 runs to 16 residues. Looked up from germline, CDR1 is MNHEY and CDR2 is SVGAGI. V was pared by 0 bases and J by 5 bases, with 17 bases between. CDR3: CASSYSMGLPSDEQYF. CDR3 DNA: TGTGCCAGCAGTTACTCGATGGGTCTTCCCTCAGACGAGCAGTACTTC.

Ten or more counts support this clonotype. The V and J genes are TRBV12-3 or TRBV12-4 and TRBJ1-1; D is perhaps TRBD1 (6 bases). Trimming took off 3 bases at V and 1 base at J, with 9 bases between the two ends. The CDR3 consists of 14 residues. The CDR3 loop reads CASSLRGENTEAFF. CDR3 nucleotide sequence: TGTGCCAGCAGTTTGAGGGGGGAGAACACTGAAGCTTTCTTT.